Presented here are 10 T cell receptor beta chains from one specimen sequenced in a study of vaccination and CD4 T cells after COVID-19. The treatment: 10-day PBMC culture with coronavirus spike peptide pools or control peptides (ViraFEST assay). Cultured CD4+ T cell DNA was sequenced using the Oncomine TCR Beta short-read assay. MiXCR, run by TCRdb on the PCR reads, gives a single entry per CDR3 protein. The table shows some 25,000 distinct CDR3 sequences, with approximately 49% occurring only once. These receptors are not linked to any known antigen. The sample taken for sequencing was CD4+ T cells from blood, cultured in vitro. The receptor source for this set is a human donor who had recovered from COVID-19.

This clonotype was seen only a few times. The genes are TRBV6-5 and TRBJ2-7; D call uncertain. Germline CDR1 reads MNHEY; CDR2 reads SVGAGI. The V end lost 4 bases, the J end lost 2 bases, and 9 bases lay between the germline ends. CDR3 size: 13 residues. Written as DNA, the CDR3 is TGTGCCAGCAGTTTTCCAGAAACCTACGAGCAGTACTTC. It encodes CASSFPETYEQYF.

The sample holds a few counts of this clonotype. The V gene is TRBV7-2, the J gene TRBJ2-7; D gene unclear. The V gene lost 6 bases and the J gene lost 5 bases, with 20 bases spanning the gap. The germline V gene has CDR1 SGHTA and CDR2 FQGNSA. This CDR3 is built from 15 residues. The chain's CDR3 is CASSFTPYNTHEQYF. The DNA for the CDR3 is TGTGCCAGCAGTTTTACTCCCTATAATACCCACGAGCAGTACTTC.

This clonotype was observed a few times. The V and J genes are TRBV10-3 and TRBJ2-2; 7 bases line up with TRBD1. With 10 bases clipped from V and 7 bases from J, the junction kept 9 bases outside the gene matches. CDR3 size: 13 residues. CDR1 and CDR2 from the germline V gene are ENHRY and SYGVKD. CDR3 in DNA: TGTGCCAGCAAACAGGGGTCAGTCGGGGAGCTGTTTTTT. It yields the protein CASKQGSVGELFF.

This clonotype was seen a handful of times. CDR3 in amino acids: CASSLAGSNQPQHF. CDR3 nucleotide sequence: TGTGCCAGCAGCTTAGCAGGGTCCAATCAGCCCCAGCATTTT. The chain combines TRBV7-9 with TRBJ1-5; D unresolved. This CDR3 region has 14 residues. Germline V gives CDR1 SEHNR, CDR2 FQNEAQ (reference sequence). V was trimmed by 0 bases and J by 3 bases, leaving 6 bases between them.

J is TRBJ1-2 and V is TRBV28, with TRBD1 identical over 7 bases. This CDR3 is built from 17 residues. CDR1 MDHEN and CDR2 SYDVKM come from the germline V gene. J lost 8 bases, V lost 5 bases, and 20 bases had no gene match. This CDR3 reads CASSTGQILSEFVGYTF. CDR3 nucleotide sequence: TGTGCCAGCAGTACGGGACAGATCCTTTCGGAATTTGTGGGCTACACCTTC.

V and J are TRBV7-9 and TRBJ2-2, with a possible D match to TRBD1 (6 bases). The CDR3 contains 15 residues. Germline V gene lookup returns CDR1 SEHNR and CDR2 FQNEAQ (reference sequence). V gave up 3 bases and J gave up 7 bases, with 15 bases separating them. The CDR3 DNA sequence: TGTGCCAGCAGCTTTGCGAGCGGACAGATCGGGGAGCTGTTTTTT. Translated, it gives CASSFASGQIGELFF. Filled out from reference TRBV7-9 and TRBJ2-2, the complete variable domain reads DTGVSQNPRHKITKRGQNVTFRCDPISEHNRLYWYRQTLGQGPEFLTYFQNEAQLEKSRLLSDRFSAERPKGSFSTLEIQRTEQGDSAMYLCASSFASGQIGELFFGEGSRLTVL.

This clonotype was observed a handful of times. This chain joins TRBV5-6 and TRBJ1-2, with D unclear. Germline V gene data show CDR1 as SGHDT and CDR2 as YYEEEE. The CDR3 runs 13 residues. V lost 3 bases and J lost 5, with 11 bases in between. The CDR3 nucleotides are TGTGCCAGCAGCTCCACCCCTCCATATGGCTACACCTTC. It specifies CASSSTPPYGYTF.

The chain carries TRBV20-1 and TRBJ1-4, with D unresolved. Germline V gene sequence: CDR1 DFQATT, CDR2 SNEGSKA (reference sequence). CDR3 length: 15 residues. V was clipped by 0 bases and J by 6 bases, with 14 bases between them. The CDR3 DNA reads as TGCAGTGCTAGAGAACATGCCTCGAGAGATGAAAAACTGTTTTTT. This sequence encodes CSAREHASRDEKLFF.

The gene calls are TRBV5-1 and TRBJ1-1; no reliable D call. Trimming removed 4 bases at V and 1 base at J, with 11 bases between. The CDR3 is 14 residues long. CDR1 is SGHRS and CDR2 is YFSETQ in the germline V gene. The CDR3 is CASSGRFGNTEAFF. CDR3 coding DNA: TGCGCCAGCAGCGGTAGGTTCGGGAACACTGAAGCTTTCTTT.

This rearrangement joins TRBV7-9 to TRBJ2-7; D is uncertain. The V and J ends lost 5 bases and 3 bases respectively, with 11 bases between them. CDR1 is SEHNR, CDR2 FQNEAQ, per germline (reference sequence). This CDR3 comprises 13 residues. CDR3 amino acids: CASSPSANYEQYF. The CDR3 region has the DNA TGTGCCAGCAGCCCCTCCGCGAACTACGAGCAGTACTTC.